These 14 T cell receptor beta chains were all obtained from the same sample, sequenced in a study of T cell clones after liver transplantation. Sequencing used immunoSEQ multiplex PCR; TCRdb keeps in-frame clones, though not all of them. The data contain around 19,000 clones, over 70% of them seen just once; the ten biggest clones take up 10% to 15%. This specimen consisted of CD8+ T cells from blood, obtained before liver transplant. These receptors originate from a human donor who received a liver transplant.

The J gene is TRBJ2-2, the V gene TRBV29-1; perhaps TRBD2 as D (6 bases). Deletions cut 3 bases from V and 3 bases from J, with 8 bases between. Germline loops: CDR1 SQVTM, CDR2 ANQGSEA. The CDR3 runs 13 residues. CDR3 in DNA: TGCAGCGTTGACGGGAGAGACACCGGGGAGCTGTTTTTT. This sequence encodes CSVDGRDTGELFF.

The chain is built from TRBV5-1 and TRBJ2-7; D remains ambiguous. Germline V gene sequence: CDR1 SGHRS, CDR2 YFSETQ. The CDR3 contains 12 residues. V gave up 2 bases and J gave up 6 bases, with 9 bases separating them. The CDR3 protein is CASSLGRSEQYF. The CDR3 region has the DNA TGCGCCAGCAGCTTAGGGCGGTCCGAGCAGTACTTC.

This clone appeared once. The chain recombines TRBV4-3 with TRBJ2-6; a weak D match, TRBD1 (6 bases). Germline V gene sequence: CDR1 LGHNA, CDR2 YSLEER. The germline V and J ends were trimmed by 4 bases and 4 bases, with 14 bases remaining between them. The CDR3 runs to 16 residues. The CDR3 spells CASSPDSPGGANVLTF. The CDR3, as DNA: TGCGCCAGCAGCCCGGACAGCCCGGGCGGGGCCAACGTCCTGACTTTC.

V usage is TRBV27 and J usage is TRBJ2-7; D possibly corresponds to TRBD1 (6 bases). Germline values: CDR1 MNHEY, CDR2 SMNVEV (reference sequence). This CDR3 has 13 amino acids. The ends were cut back, 2 bases at V and 2 bases at J, with 7 bases in the middle. The DNA of the CDR3 is TGTGCCAGCAGTTTAGGACAGACCTACGAGCAGTACTTC. It codes for CASSLGQTYEQYF.

This chain joins TRBV28 and TRBJ1-1, with TRBD1 as a possible D gene (5 bases). Germline CDR1 reads MDHEN; CDR2 reads SYDVKM. Trimming took 0 bases from V and 0 from J, leaving 8 bases between them. The CDR3 spans 15 residues. The CDR3 DNA reads TGTGCCAGCAGTTTATGGGGGGGGATGAACACTGAAGCTTTCTTT. Its protein is CASSLWGGMNTEAFF. The whole variable domain, remainder taken from reference TRBV28 and TRBJ1-1, is DVKVTQSSRYLVKRTGEKVFLECVQDMDHENMFWYRQDPGLGLRLIYFSYDVKMKEKGDIPEGYSVSREKKERFSLILESASTNQTSMYLCASSLWGGMNTEAFFGQGTRLTVV.

CDR3 DNA: TGCAGCGTTAGGGGACTAGCGGGAGTGATAGATACGCAGTATTTT. The encoded protein is CSVRGLAGVIDTQYF. This sequence joins TRBV29-1 and TRBJ2-3, with 14 bases aligning to TRBD2. Per the germline V gene, CDR1 is SQVTM and CDR2 is ANQGSEA. With V trimmed by 5 bases and J by 5 bases, 6 bases remained unmatched. The CDR3 covers 15 residues.

The chain recombines TRBV28 with TRBJ2-2; D call uncertain. The V end lost 6 bases, the J end lost 2 bases, and 7 bases lay between the germline ends. The CDR3 has 13 amino acids. CDR1 is MDHEN, CDR2 SYDVKM, per germline. The CDR3 bases are TGTGCCAGCAGGTGGGGAAACACCGGGGAGCTGTTTTTT. As protein: CASRWGNTGELFF.

The genes are TRBV9 and TRBJ2-6; D unresolved. Germline V lookup: CDR1 SGDLS, CDR2 YYNGEE. V lost 0 bases and J 0 bases, leaving 10 bases between the germline ends. CDR3 size: 17 residues. The CDR3 region has the DNA TGTGCCAGCAGCGTAGGCCAGGACCGCTCTGGGGCCAACGTCCTGACTTTC. Its protein is CASSVGQDRSGANVLTF.

This chain links TRBV9 with TRBJ2-3; a weak D match, TRBD2 (7 bases). V lost 0 bases, J lost 4 bases, and 12 bases lay in between. CDR1 SGDLS and CDR2 YYNGEE come from the germline V gene. This CDR3 comprises 15 residues. The CDR3, as DNA: TGTGCCAGCAGCGTAGAAGGGGGGGCGGCAGATACGCAGTATTTT. Its translation: CASSVEGGAADTQYF.

J is TRBJ1-1 and V is TRBV6-5, with D unclear. This CDR3 is 15 amino acids long. Germline loops: CDR1 MNHEY, CDR2 SVGAGI. V was clipped by 6 bases and J by 0 bases, with 14 bases between them. The CDR3 loop is CASRKAEHMNTEAFF. Here the CDR3 DNA reads TGTGCCAGCAGGAAGGCAGAACATATGAACACTGAAGCTTTCTTT.

The genes are TRBV19 and TRBJ1-5; 7 nucleotides match TRBD1. The V segment lost 9 bases and the J segment 0 bases; nucleotides outside the gene matches: 5. CDR1 and CDR2 (germline): LNHDA, SQIVND (reference sequence). The CDR3 consists of 14 residues. CDR3 bases: TGTGCCAGCGCCAGGGGGGATAGCAATCAGCCCCAGCATTTT. Its translation: CASARGDSNQPQHF.

CDR3 nucleotides: TGTGCCACAGGAGGCACTAACACCGGGGAGCTGTTTTTT. Residues: CATGGTNTGELFF. The genes are TRBV6-1 and TRBJ2-2, with TRBD2 as a possible D gene (5 bases). The CDR3 spans 13 residues. The V end lost 10 bases, the J end lost 2 bases, and 11 bases lay between the germline ends. Germline V gene sequence: CDR1 MNHNS, CDR2 SASEGT.

The V call is TRBV6-5, the J call TRBJ1-1, with a tentative D call TRBD1 (5 bases). The CDR3 is 11 residues long. The V gene lost 10 bases and the J gene lost 0 bases, with 6 bases spanning the gap. Germline V CDR1 and CDR2: MNHEY, SVGAGI. The CDR3 nucleotides read TGTGCCACGGGGGTGAACACTGAAGCTTTCTTT. Its protein product is CATGVNTEAFF.

CDR3 nucleotides: TGCAGCGTTCTTTACAGGGATGTGGGCTACGAGCAGTACTTC. This gives the protein CSVLYRDVGYEQYF. The chain employs TRBV29-1 and TRBJ2-7, with D perhaps matching TRBD1 (6 bases). The V and J ends lost 5 bases and 3 bases respectively, with 17 bases between them. The CDR3 sequence is 14 residues long. Germline-derived CDR1 and CDR2 are SQVTM and ANQGSEA.